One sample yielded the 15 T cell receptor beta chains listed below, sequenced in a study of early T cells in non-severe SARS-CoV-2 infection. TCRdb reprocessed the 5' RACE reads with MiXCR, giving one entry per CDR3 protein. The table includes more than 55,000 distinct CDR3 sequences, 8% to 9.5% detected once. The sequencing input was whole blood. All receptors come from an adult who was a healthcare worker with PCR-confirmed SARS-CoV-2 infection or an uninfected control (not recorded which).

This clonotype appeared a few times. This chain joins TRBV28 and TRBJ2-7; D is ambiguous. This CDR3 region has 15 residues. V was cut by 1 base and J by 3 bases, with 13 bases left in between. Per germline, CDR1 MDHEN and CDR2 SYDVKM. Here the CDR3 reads CASSLLVQVGYEQYF. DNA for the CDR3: TGTGCCAGCAGTTTATTAGTCCAGGTTGGCTACGAGCAGTACTTC.

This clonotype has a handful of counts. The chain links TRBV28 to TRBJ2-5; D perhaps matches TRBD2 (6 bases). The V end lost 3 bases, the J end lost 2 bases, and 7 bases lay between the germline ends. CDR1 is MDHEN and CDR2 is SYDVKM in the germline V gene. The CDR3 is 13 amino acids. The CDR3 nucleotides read TGTGCCAGCAGTTTTGGGGGGCAAGAGACCCAGTACTTC. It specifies CASSFGGQETQYF. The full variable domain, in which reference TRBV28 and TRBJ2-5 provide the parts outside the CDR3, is DVKVTQSSRYLVKRTGEKVFLECVQDMDHENMFWYRQDPGLGLRLIYFSYDVKMKEKGDIPEGYSVSREKKERFSLILESASTNQTSMYLCASSFGGQETQYFGPGTRLLVL.

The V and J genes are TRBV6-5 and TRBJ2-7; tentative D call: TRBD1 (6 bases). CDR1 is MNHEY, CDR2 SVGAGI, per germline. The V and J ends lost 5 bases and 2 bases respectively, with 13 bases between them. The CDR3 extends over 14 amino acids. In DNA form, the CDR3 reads TGTGCCAGCAGTAATTCCGGACAGCCCTACGAGCAGTACTTC. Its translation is CASSNSGQPYEQYF.

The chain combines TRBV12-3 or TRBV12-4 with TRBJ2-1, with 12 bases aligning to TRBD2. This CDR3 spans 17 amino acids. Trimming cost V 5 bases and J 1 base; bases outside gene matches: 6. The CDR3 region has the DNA TGTGCCAGCAGTCCCATGGGACTAGCGGGTTCCTACAATGAGCAGTTCTTC. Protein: CASSPMGLAGSYNEQFF.

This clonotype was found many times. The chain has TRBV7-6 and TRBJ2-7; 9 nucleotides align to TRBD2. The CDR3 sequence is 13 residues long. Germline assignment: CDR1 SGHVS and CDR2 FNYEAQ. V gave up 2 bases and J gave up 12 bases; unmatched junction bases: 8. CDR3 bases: TGTGCCAGCAGCTTATTGGACGGGACTAGCATGTACTTC. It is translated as CASSLLDGTSMYF.

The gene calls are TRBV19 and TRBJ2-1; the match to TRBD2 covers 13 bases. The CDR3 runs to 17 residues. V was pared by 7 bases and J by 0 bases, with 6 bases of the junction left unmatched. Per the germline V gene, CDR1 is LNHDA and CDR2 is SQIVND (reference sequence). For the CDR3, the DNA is TGTGCCAGTAATAAGGGACTAGCGGGGACCTCCTACAATGAGCAGTTCTTC. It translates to CASNKGLAGTSYNEQFF.

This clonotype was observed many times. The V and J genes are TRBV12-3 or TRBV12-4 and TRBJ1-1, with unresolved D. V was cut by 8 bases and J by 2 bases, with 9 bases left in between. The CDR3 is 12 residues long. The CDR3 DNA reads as TGTGCCAGCGCTTTTACCAACACTGAAGCTTTCTTT. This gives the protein CASAFTNTEAFF.

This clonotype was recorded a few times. The CDR3 DNA is TGTGCCAGCAGCCTCCCCGGCGTACAAGAGACCCAGTACTTC. Translating gives CASSLPGVQETQYF. The chain recombines TRBV5-5 with TRBJ2-5; D gene ambiguous. The length of the CDR3 is 14 residues. V lost 4 bases to trimming and J lost 2 bases, with 12 bases between them. CDR1 is SGHKS and CDR2 is YYEKEE in the germline V gene (reference sequence).

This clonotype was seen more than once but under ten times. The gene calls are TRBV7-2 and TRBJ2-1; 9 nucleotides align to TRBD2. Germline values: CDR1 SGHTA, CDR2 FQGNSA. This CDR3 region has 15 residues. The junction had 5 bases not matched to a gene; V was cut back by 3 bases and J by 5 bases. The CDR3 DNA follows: TGTGCCAGCAGCTTTAGCGGGAGTAAGCACAATGAGCAGTTCTTC. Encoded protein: CASSFSGSKHNEQFF.

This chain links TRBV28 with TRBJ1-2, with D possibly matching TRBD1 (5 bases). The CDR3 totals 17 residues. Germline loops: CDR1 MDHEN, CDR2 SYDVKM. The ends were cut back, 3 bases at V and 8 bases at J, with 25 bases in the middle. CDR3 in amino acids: CASSLAGGMTSSWGYTF. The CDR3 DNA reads TGTGCCAGCAGTTTGGCCGGGGGGATGACTTCATCTTGGGGCTACACCTTC.

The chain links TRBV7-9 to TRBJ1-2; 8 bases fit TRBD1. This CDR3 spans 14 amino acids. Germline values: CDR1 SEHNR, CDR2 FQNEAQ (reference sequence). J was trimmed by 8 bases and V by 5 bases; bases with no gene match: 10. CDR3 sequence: CASSPRTGRSGYTF. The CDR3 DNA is TGTGCCAGCAGCCCTCGGACAGGGCGATCCGGCTACACCTTC.

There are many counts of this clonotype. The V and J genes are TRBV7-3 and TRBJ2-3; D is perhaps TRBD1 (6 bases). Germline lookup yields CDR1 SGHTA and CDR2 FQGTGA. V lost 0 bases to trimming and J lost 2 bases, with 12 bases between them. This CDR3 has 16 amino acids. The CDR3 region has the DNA TGTGCCAGCAGCTTAACAGGACAGAGGAACACAGATACGCAGTATTTT. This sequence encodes CASSLTGQRNTDTQYF.

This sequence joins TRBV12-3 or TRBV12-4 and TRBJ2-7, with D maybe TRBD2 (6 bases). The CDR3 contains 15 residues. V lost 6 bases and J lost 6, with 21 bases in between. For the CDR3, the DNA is TGTGCCAGCAGCCTATCTGCGCCGGGAGAAGGCGAGCAGTACTTC. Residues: CASSLSAPGEGEQYF.

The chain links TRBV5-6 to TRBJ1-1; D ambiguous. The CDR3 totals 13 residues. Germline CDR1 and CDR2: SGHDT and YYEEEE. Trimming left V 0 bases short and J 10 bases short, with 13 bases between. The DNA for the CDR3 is TGTGCCAGCAGCTTGGGGTCGGGAGAGGGAGCTTTCTTT. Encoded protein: CASSLGSGEGAFF.

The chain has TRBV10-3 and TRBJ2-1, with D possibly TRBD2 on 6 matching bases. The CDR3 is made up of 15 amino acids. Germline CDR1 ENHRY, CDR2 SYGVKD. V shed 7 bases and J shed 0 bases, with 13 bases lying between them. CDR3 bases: TGTGCCATCAACACGGGACTTAGCTCCTACAATGAGCAGTTCTTC. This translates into CAINTGLSSYNEQFF.